The clone carrying this TCR beta chain was observed a single time. Its antigen is not identified. J was trimmed by 6 bases and V by 3 bases; bases with no gene match: 6. The germline V gene encodes CDR1 SGDLS and CDR2 YYNGEE. The CDR3 totals 15 residues. The table came from immunoSEQ multiplex PCR; TCRdb's copy has only in-frame clones and leaves some out. The table has hundreds of thousands of clones, around 87% seen once. The treatment: about 20 received Ad26.COV2.S at low or high dose, single or two shots; about 5 received placebo; per-sample allocation not given. Sampling happened 63 days after the first vaccine or placebo injection. Built on an Ad26 vector, the vaccine expressed Wuhan-strain SARS-CoV-2 spike. The data stem from a study of Ad26.COV2.S vaccination and SARS-CoV-2 variants. Across the study: The authors gave Ad26.COV2.S intramuscularly, either once or twice 56 days apart. Study findings and constraints: People who got the vaccine had more spike-specific TCR breadth than people who got placebo. It was reported that spike-specific CD8+ and CD4+ T cell responses were substantially broad after vaccination.

Sequencing was performed on peripheral blood, taken in a trial of Ad26.COV2.S vaccine versus placebo. This receptor was obtained from a person between 18 and 60 years old who received the Ad26.COV2.S COVID-19 vaccine or a placebo. The chain carries TRBV9 and TRBJ2-2; 9 nucleotides match TRBD1. The CDR3 loop reads CASSEDRGASGELFF. CDR3 coding DNA: TGTGCCAGCAGCGAGGACAGGGGCGCGTCCGGGGAGCTGTTTTTT.